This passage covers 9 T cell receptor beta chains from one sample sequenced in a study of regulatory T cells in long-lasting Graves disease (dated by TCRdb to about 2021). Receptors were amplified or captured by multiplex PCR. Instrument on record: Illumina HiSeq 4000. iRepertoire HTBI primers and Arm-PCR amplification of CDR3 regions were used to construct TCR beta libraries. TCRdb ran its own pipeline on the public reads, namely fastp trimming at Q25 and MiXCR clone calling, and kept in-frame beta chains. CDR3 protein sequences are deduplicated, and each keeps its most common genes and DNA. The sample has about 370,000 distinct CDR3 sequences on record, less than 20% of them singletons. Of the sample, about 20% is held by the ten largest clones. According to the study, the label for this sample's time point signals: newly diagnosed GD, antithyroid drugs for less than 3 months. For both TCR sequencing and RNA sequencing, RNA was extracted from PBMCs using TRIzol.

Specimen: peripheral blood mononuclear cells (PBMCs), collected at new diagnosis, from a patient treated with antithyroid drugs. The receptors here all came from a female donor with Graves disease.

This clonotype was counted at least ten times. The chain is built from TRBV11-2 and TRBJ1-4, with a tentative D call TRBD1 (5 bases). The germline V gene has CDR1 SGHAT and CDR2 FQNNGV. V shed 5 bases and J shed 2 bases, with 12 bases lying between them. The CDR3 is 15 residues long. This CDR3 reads CASSATDSTNEKLFF. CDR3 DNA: TGTGCCAGCAGCGCAACAGACAGTACTAATGAAAAACTGTTTTTT.

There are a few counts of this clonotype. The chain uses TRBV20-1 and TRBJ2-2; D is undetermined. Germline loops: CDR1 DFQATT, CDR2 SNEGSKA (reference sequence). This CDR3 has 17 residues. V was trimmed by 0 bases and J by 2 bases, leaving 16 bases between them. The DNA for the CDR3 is TGCAGTGCTAGAGATCCGGGTGGACCCAGAAACACCGGGGAGCTGTTTTTT. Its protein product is CSARDPGGPRNTGELFF.

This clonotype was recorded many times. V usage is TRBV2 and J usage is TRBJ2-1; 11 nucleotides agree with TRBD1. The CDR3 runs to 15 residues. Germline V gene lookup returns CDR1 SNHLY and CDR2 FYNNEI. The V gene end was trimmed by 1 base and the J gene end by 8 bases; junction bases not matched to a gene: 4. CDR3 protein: CASSEGTGGVYEQFF. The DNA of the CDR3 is TGTGCCAGCAGTGAAGGGACAGGGGGCGTTTATGAGCAGTTCTTC.

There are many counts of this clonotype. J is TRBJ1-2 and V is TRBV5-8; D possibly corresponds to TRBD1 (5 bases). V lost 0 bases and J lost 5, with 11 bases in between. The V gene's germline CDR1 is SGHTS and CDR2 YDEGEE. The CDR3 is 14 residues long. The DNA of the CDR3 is TGTGCCAGCAGCTTGGAATGGGGGACTTATGGCTACACCTTC. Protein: CASSLEWGTYGYTF.

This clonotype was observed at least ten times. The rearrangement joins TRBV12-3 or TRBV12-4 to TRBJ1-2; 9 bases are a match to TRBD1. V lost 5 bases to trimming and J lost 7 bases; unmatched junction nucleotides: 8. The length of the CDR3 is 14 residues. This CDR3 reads CASSPWDRVSGYTF. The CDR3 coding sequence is TGTGCCAGCAGTCCGTGGGACAGGGTCTCTGGCTACACCTTC.

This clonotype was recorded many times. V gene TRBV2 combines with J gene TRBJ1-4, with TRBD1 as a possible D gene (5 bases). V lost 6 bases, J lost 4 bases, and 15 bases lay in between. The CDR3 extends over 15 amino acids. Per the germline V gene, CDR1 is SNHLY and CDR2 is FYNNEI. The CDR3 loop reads CASRETGQLNEKLFF. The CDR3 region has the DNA TGTGCCAGCAGGGAAACAGGCCAACTTAATGAAAAACTGTTTTTT.

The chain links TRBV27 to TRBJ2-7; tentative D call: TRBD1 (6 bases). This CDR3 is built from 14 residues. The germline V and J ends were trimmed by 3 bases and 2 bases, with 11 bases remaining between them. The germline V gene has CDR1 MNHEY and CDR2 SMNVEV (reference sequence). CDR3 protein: CASSFGGHAYEQYF. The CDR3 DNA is TGTGCCAGCAGTTTTGGGGGACACGCCTACGAGCAGTACTTC.

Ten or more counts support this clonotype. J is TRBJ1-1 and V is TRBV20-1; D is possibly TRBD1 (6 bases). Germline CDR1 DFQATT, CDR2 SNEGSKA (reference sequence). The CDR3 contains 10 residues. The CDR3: CRGGGTEAFF. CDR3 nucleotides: TGCAGGGGAGGGGGAACTGAAGCTTTCTTT.

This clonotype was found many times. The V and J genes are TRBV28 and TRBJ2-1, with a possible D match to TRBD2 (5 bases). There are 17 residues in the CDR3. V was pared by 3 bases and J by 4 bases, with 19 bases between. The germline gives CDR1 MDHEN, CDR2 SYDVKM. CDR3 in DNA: TGTGCCAGCAGTTTGGGAAGAGACTATCTCGGGTACAATGAGCAGTTCTTC. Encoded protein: CASSLGRDYLGYNEQFF.